This T cell receptor beta chain was captured in a study of PD-1 blockade in classical Hodgkin lymphoma. Trimming removed 2 bases at V and 0 bases at J, with 7 bases between. CDR1 MNHEY and CDR2 SVGAGI come from the germline V gene. CDR3 length: 14 amino acids. This clone turned up a few times. Each patient's relapse followed autologous stem cell transplantation, and brentuximab vedotin exposure varied. Repertoires were generated with immunoSEQ multiplex PCR, while TCRdb's copy carries only in-frame clones and drops some. The sample holds some 24,000 clones; 70% to 80% are singletons and the top ten take less than 7.5%.

The chain has TRBV6-5 and TRBJ1-2; TRBD1 is a possible D gene (5 bases). The clonotype comes from a human donor with classical Hodgkin lymphoma. The sample in question was peripheral blood mononuclear cells (PBMCs), obtained at baseline. The CDR3 here is CASSYAGPNYGYTF. DNA for the CDR3: TGTGCCAGCAGTTACGCAGGGCCTAACTATGGCTACACCTTC.